Listed below are T cell receptor beta chains from one sample, sequenced in a study of T cells after yellow fever vaccination. MiXCR, run by TCRdb on the 5' RACE reads, gives a single entry per CDR3 protein. The sample yields around 310,000 distinct CDR3 sequences, 3% to 4.5% seen once. Sequenced here: PBMCs, sampled 5 days after the yellow fever booster vaccination. The receptors come from a young man who received the YFV17D yellow fever vaccine. Each CDR3 is given with its conserved first and last residue. Fields, in order: J gene, D gene, clone size, V gene, CDR3 protein, CDR3 DNA. D genes are given only for firm matches. Clone size is given for some rows only: seen once, a few or many times, or a class if the clone is expanded.

TRBJ2-7 | . | many | TRBV5-1 | CASSTRAGPYEQYF | TGCGCCAGCAGTACCCGAGCGGGCCCCTACGAGCAGTACTTC
TRBJ2-7 | . | . | TRBV11-2 | CASSSVGGVTYEQCF | TGTGCCAGCAGCTCGGTAGGGGGGGTTACCTACGAGCAGTGCTTC
TRBJ2-3 | TRBD2 | many | TRBV5-4 | CASSPGTSGSTDTQYF | TGTGCCAGCAGCCCAGGGACTAGCGGGAGCACAGATACGCAGTATTTT
TRBJ1-2 | . | . | TRBV2 | CASSEEGPLYGYTF | TGTGCCAGCAGTGAAGAAGGACCGCTCTATGGCTACACCTTC
TRBJ2-1 | TRBD2 | . | TRBV11-2 | CASRSPGRRRTSGGMDEQFF | TGTGCCAGCAGGTCACCGGGACGGCGTAGGACTAGCGGGGGGATGGATGAGCAGTTCTTC
TRBJ1-1 | . | few | TRBV20-1 | CSAPTFAEAFF | TGCAGTGCTCCTACGTTCGCTGAAGCTTTCTTT
TRBJ2-1 | . | many | TRBV29-1 | CSVIQVGDNEQFF | TGCAGCGTTATACAGGTGGGGGACAATGAGCAGTTCTTC
TRBJ2-3 | . | many | TRBV28 | CASSSSGQLLKPSGQYF | TGTGCCAGCAGTTCTTCCGGACAGCTCTTAAAACCTTCGGGGCAGTATTTT
TRBJ2-7 | . | . | TRBV7-9 | CASSFDELPDEQYF | TGTGCCAGCAGCTTTGATGAGCTACCCGACGAGCAGTACTTC
TRBJ1-2 | . | . | TRBV4-1 | CASSHSRDGDYGYTF | TGCGCCAGCAGCCATTCCCGGGACGGAGACTATGGCTACACCTTC
TRBJ1-2 | TRBD1 | . | TRBV20-1 | CSAAGQGVNYGYTF | TGCAGTGCTGCGGGACAGGGGGTAAACTATGGCTACACCTTC
TRBJ1-5 | . | many | TRBV7-2 | CASSYRGNQPQHF | TGTGCCAGCAGCTACAGGGGCAATCAGCCCCAGCATTTT
TRBJ1-5 | . | . | TRBV11-2 | CASSLDQGTGQPQHF | TGTGCCAGCAGCTTAGACCAGGGGACGGGTCAGCCCCAGCATTTT
TRBJ2-5 | TRBD2 | few | TRBV29-1 | CSVEWRGVGETQYF | TGCAGCGTTGAGTGGCGGGGGGTGGGAGAGACCCAGTACTTC
TRBJ2-6 | . | many | TRBV27 | CASTLGTGANVLTF | TGTGCCAGCACCCTAGGGACTGGGGCCAACGTCCTGACTTTC
TRBJ2-1 | . | many | TRBV5-1 | CASSLWAGDLYNEQFF | TGCGCCAGCAGCTTGTGGGCAGGGGATCTCTACAATGAGCAGTTCTTC
TRBJ2-3 | TRBD2 | many | TRBV7-9 | CASSLIAGGQDTQYF | TGTGCCAGCAGCTTGATAGCGGGGGGGCAAGATACGCAGTATTTT
TRBJ2-1 | . | few | TRBV12-3/TRBV12-4 | CASSSTDWRRYNEQFF | TGTGCCAGCAGTTCAACCGACTGGAGACGCTACAATGAGCAGTTCTTC
TRBJ2-5 | . | . | TRBV7-9 | CASSLIVETQYF | TGTGCCAGCAGCTTAATTGTAGAGACCCAGTACTTC
TRBJ2-6 | . | few | TRBV7-9 | CASSPPFPQVPGANVLTF | TGTGCCAGCAGCCCCCCCTTCCCCCAGGTCCCTGGGGCCAACGTCCTGACTTTC
TRBJ2-1 | . | . | TRBV20-1 | CSARWVGIMFNEQFF | TGCAGTGCTAGATGGGTTGGGATAATGTTCAATGAGCAGTTCTTC
TRBJ1-2 | . | few | TRBV4-2 | CASSQDRIHGYTF | TGTGCCAGCAGCCAAGATAGGATCCATGGCTACACCTTC
TRBJ2-7 | TRBD2 | few | TRBV6-5 | CASSYSSGGYEQYF | TGTGCCAGCAGTTACTCTAGCGGGGGTTACGAGCAGTACTTC
TRBJ1-6 | . | few | TRBV4-2 | CASSQERPGSYNSPLHF | TGTGCCAGCAGCCAAGAACGTCCAGGCTCCTATAATTCACCCCTCCACTTT
TRBJ2-2 | . | many | TRBV7-8 | CASSLDLLANTGELFF | TGTGCCAGCAGCTTAGACCTACTCGCGAACACCGGGGAGCTGTTTTTT
TRBJ2-5 | . | few | TRBV4-3 | CASSQGPVRETQYF | TGCGCCAGCAGCCAAGGCCCCGTCCGAGAGACCCAGTACTTC
TRBJ2-3 | . | . | TRBV20-1 | CSARRIQGGSTDTQYF | TGCAGTGCTAGAAGGATTCAGGGGGGAAGCACAGATACGCAGTATTTT